This T cell receptor (beta chain) was profiled in a study of blood T cell repertoires in COVID-19. Looking at the study overall: Material from acute and convalescent COVID-19 was sourced from the United States, Italy and Spain. T cells, B-cell-depleted T cells, or PBMCs provided the cDNA or gDNA that served as material.

Cohort 3 recovery required two negative PCRs, clearance, or symptom resolution. In the study's own analysis: Estimation of nucleated cell counts was performed using reference gene primer amplification. Using immunoSEQ multiplex PCR, the repertoire was profiled, and TCRdb retains in-frame clones only, with some absent. Clone size and the V and J calls come from that table; the DNA yielded D and trimming. Counted here are hundreds of thousands of clones, approximately 90% occurring once; the ten biggest clones make up around 10%. The length of the CDR3 is 15 residues. Between the trimmed V and J ends, which lost 4 bases and 6 bases, there was a span of 14 bases. Germline CDR1 and CDR2: SGHRS and YFSETQ.

The sequenced sample consisted of PBMCs or T cells enriched from blood (not recorded which). This chain links TRBV5-1 with TRBJ1-6; D perhaps matches TRBD1 (6 bases). This sequence originates from a woman younger than 35 who had recovered from COVID-19. CDR3 nucleotides: TGCGCCAGCAGCGTGACACAGGGCCCTAATTCACCCCTCCACTTT. Translation: CASSVTQGPNSPLHF.